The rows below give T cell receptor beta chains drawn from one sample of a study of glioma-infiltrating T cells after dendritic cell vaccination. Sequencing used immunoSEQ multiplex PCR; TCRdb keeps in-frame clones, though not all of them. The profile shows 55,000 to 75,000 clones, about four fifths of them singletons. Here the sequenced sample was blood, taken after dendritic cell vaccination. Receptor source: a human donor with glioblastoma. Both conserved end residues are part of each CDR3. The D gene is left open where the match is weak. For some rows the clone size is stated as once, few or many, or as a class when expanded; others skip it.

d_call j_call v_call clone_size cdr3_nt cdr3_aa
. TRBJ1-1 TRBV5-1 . TGCGCCAGCAGCTTGACCCCCGAGAGCACTGAAGCTTTCTTT CASSLTPESTEAFF
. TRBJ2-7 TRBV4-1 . TGCGCCAGCAGCCGTGGGCTCTTGAGAGCCTACGAGCAGTACTTC CASSRGLLRAYEQYF
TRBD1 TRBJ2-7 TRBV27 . TGTGCCAGCAGTTCGGACAGGGGGGCATACGAGCAGTACTTC CASSSDRGAYEQYF
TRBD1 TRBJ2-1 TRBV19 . TGTGCCAGTACCAATACCGGGACAGGGAAGCATGAGCAGTTCTTC CASTNTGTGKHEQFF
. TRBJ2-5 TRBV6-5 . TGTGCCAGCAGCCCAGACAGCAAAGAGACCCAGTACTTC CASSPDSKETQYF
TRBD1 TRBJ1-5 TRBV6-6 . TGTGCCAGCAGTCTCCAGGGGGCGGCTCAGCCCCAGCATTTT CASSLQGAAQPQHF
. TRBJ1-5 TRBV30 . TGTGCCTGGAGTGAGCACGGGAATCAGCCCCAGCATTTT CAWSEHGNQPQHF
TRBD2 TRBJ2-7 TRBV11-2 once TGTGCCAGCAGCCACACCAAACGACTAGCGGATTCTTTGGAGCAGTACTTC CASSHTKRLADSLEQYF
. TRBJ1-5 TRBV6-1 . TGTGCCAGCAGTGCCCTGCGAGGGTATAGCAATCAGCCCCAGCATTTT CASSALRGYSNQPQHF
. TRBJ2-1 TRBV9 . TGTGCCAGCAGCGTAGAGGGGGGGCTAAATGAGCAGTTCTTC CASSVEGGLNEQFF
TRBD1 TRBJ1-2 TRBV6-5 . TGTGCCAGCAAAGAGACGGACAGGGGCTACACCTTC CASKETDRGYTF
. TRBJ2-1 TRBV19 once TGTGCCAGTAGTACCAACAGGGCAGGGGGGCGTGAGCAGTTCTTC CASSTNRAGGREQFF
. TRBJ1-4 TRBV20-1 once TGCAGTGCTAGTTCGGGTGAAAAACTGTTTTTT CSASSGEKLFF
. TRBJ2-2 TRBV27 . TGTGCCAGCAGTCTCCGGGGAGGCGGGGAGCTGTTTTTT CASSLRGGGELFF
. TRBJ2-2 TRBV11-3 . TGTGCCAGCAGCCCATTTTACGAGTACACCGGGGAGCTGTTTTTT CASSPFYEYTGELFF
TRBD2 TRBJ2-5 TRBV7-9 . TGTGCCAGCAGCCCACTAGCGGGGGCCATTCAAGAGACCCAGTACTTC CASSPLAGAIQETQYF
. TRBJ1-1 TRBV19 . TGTGCCACGCGGGGGATTGAAGCTTTCTTT CATRGIEAFF
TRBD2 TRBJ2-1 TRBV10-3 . TGTGCCATCAGGGCCGTTGGGGGGGAGTACAATGAGCAGTTCTTC CAIRAVGGEYNEQFF
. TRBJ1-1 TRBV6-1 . TGTGCCAGCAGTTCAAACAGGGTGGTGGGCACTGAAGCTTTCTTT CASSSNRVVGTEAFF
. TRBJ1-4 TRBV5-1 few TGCGCCAGCAGCCTAAGGCGGATACGGGGTGAAAAACTGTTTTTT CASSLRRIRGEKLFF
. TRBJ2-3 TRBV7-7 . TGTGCTAGCAGCCAGGACAGATACACAGATACGCAGTATTTT CASSQDRYTDTQYF
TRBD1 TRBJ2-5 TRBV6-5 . TGTGCCAGCAGGCTCGACAGGGGGCGCTTGGAGACCCAGTACTTC CASRLDRGRLETQYF
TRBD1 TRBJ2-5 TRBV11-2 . TGTGCCAGCAGCTTAACAGGGGGCCGGCAAGAGACCCAGTACTTC CASSLTGGRQETQYF
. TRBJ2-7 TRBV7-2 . TGTGCCAGCAGCTCCGGACTCGGTACCTACGAGCAGTACTTC CASSSGLGTYEQYF